The source of this TCR beta chain is a study of human T cells and chemical hapten exposure. Study context: The sensitizing agent was 2% DPC, placed on roughly 2 cm by roughly 2 cm of upper inner arm skin.

Each cDNA molecule in the library carried unique molecular identifiers. One entry per CDR3 protein results from TCRdb running MiXCR on the reads. The sample lists around 230 distinct CDR3 sequences, 99% occurring once. The treatment here: therapeutic diphenylcyclopropenone sensitization with weekly scalp DPC. Sequences were derived from whole blood, sampled before DPC sensitization or 2, 6, or about 24 weeks after (not recorded which). This TCR was recovered from an adult with alopecia areata. Some clones in this sample may be carry-over from other donors' samples. This table probably holds off-target reads from a library built for another chain.

CDR3 sequence reads: CASSYSIPGPNSPLHF. The DNA for the CDR3 is TGTGCCAGCAGCTACTCAATACCGGGTCCGAATTCACCCCTCCACTTT. The J gene is TRBJ1-6, the V gene TRBV5-4; D gene uncertain. V was cut by 3 bases and J by 7 bases, with 17 bases left in between. This CDR3 is built from 16 residues. Germline values: CDR1 SGHNT, CDR2 YYREEE (reference sequence).